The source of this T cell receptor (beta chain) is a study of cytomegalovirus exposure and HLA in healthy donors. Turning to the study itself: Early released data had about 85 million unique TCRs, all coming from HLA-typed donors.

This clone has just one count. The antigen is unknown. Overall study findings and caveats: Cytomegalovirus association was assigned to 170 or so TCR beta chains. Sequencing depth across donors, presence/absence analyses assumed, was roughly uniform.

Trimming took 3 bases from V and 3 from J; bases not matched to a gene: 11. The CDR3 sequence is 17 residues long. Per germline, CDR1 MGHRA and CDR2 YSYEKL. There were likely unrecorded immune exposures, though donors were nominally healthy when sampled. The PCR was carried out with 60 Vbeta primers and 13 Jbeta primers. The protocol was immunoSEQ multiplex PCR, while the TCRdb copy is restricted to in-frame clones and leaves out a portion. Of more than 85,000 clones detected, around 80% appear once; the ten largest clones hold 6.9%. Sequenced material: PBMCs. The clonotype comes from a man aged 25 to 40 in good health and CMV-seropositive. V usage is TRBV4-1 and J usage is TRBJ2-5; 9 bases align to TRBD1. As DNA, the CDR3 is TGCGCCAGCAGCCAGTCTAAGGGACAGGGCCTCGAAGAGACCCAGTACTTC. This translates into CASSQSKGQGLEETQYF.